This T cell receptor (beta chain) was recovered during a study of blood T cells in healthy people across ages. Germline values: CDR1 LGHNA, CDR2 YNFKEQ. The CDR3 is 17 residues long. V lost 0 bases, J lost 4 bases, and 16 bases lay in between. For the second PCR, which ran for about 6 to 11 cycles, a sample-barcoded 5' primer and a J-beta primer mix were used. Using its own MiXCR run on the 5' RACE reads, TCRdb lists one record per CDR3 protein. The sample has hundreds of thousands of distinct CDR3 sequences, around 41% seen once; the top ten hold 25% to 35%. Every sample had a minimum of 6 million PBMCs isolated.

The rearrangement uses TRBV4-2 and TRBJ2-1; weak D call: TRBD2 (7 bases). Sequenced sample: blood. This receptor was obtained from an elderly man in good health. The CDR3 sequence: CASSQEPGGGAYNEQFF. The CDR3 coding sequence is TGTGCCAGCAGCCAAGAGCCAGGAGGGGGGGCTTACAATGAGCAGTTCTTC.